These 22 T cell receptor beta chains originate from one sample sequenced in a study of blood T cells in healthy people across ages. A J-beta primer mix and a sample-barcoded 5' primer were used in a second PCR of roughly 7 to 12 cycles. One entry per CDR3 protein, called by TCRdb with MiXCR from the 5' RACE reads. This sample has 590,000 or so distinct CDR3 sequences, with around 31% found just once. The sample was blood. Receptors were obtained from an elderly woman in good health.

The chain combines TRBV7-6 with TRBJ2-3, with 11 bases matching TRBD2. The CDR3 is made up of 16 amino acids. After removal of 5 bases from V and 4 bases from J, the junction contained 8 bases not matched to a gene. Germline CDR1 SGHVS, CDR2 FNYEAQ. CDR3 residues: CASSTGLAGLPDTQYF. Written as DNA, the CDR3 is TGTGCCAGCAGCACAGGACTAGCGGGTTTGCCAGATACGCAGTATTTT.

This clonotype was counted between two and nine times. This chain joins TRBV5-1 and TRBJ1-6, with 9 bases fitting TRBD1. The CDR3 spans 15 residues. Trimming removed 4 bases from V and 10 bases from J; junction bases left unmatched: 9. The germline V gene has CDR1 SGHRS and CDR2 YFSETQ. The CDR3 region is CASSTGDREGSPLHF. CDR3 nucleotides: TGCGCCAGCAGCACGGGGGACAGGGAGGGCTCACCCCTCCACTTT.

This clonotype was counted a few times. With a much larger clone just one base away, this may be a read error. This rearrangement joins TRBV20-1 to TRBJ1-2, with a possible D match to TRBD1 (5 bases). Trimming shortened V by 4 bases and J by 10 bases, and 16 bases separated the two germline ends. Germline V CDR1 and CDR2: DFQATT, SNEGSKA (reference sequence). The CDR3 has 12 residues. The CDR3 here is CSAKDWGDDYTF. The CDR3 DNA sequence: TGCAGTGCTAAGGATTGGGGGGATGACTACACCTTC.

This clonotype was picked up many times. The chain joins TRBV20-1 to TRBJ2-1, with TRBD2 identical over 14 bases. Germline CDR1 and CDR2: DFQATT and SNEGSKA (reference sequence). The V segment lost 3 bases and the J segment 8 bases; nucleotides outside the gene matches: 6. This CDR3 has 15 amino acids. The CDR3 loop is CSASLGTSGGDEQFF. DNA for the CDR3: TGCAGTGCTAGTTTGGGGACTAGCGGGGGTGATGAGCAGTTCTTC.

This clonotype has a handful of counts. This may stem from a read error, because a much larger clone lies one nucleotide away. The chain combines TRBV7-2 with TRBJ2-4, with D unclear. V was clipped by 4 bases and J by 15 bases, with 13 bases between them. Germline CDR1 SGHTA, CDR2 FQGNSA. The CDR3 covers 11 residues. The CDR3 reads CASSSDVPRYF. In nucleotides, the CDR3 is TGTGCCAGCAGCTCGGATGTGCCCCGGTACTTC. Together with reference TRBV7-2 and TRBJ2-4, the CDR3 gives the full variable domain: GAGVSQSPSNKVTEKGKDVELRCDPISGHTALYWYRQSLGQGLEFLIYFQGNSAPDKSGLPSDRFSAERTGGSVSTLTIQRTQQEDSAVYLCASSSDVPRYFGAGTRLSVL.

The chain has TRBV12-3 or TRBV12-4 and TRBJ2-3, with D perhaps matching TRBD2 (5 bases). The CDR3 extends over 16 amino acids. Trimming stripped 0 bases from V and 6 bases from J, with 16 bases between. CDR3 in DNA: TGTGCCAGCAGTTTAGCGCTATCGGTGAGGGCCGATACGCAGTATTTT. The encoded protein is CASSLALSVRADTQYF.

This clonotype appeared many times. The chain couples TRBV20-1 to TRBJ1-4; TRBD1 aligns across 8 bases. The CDR3 loop spans 16 amino acids. Germline assignment: CDR1 DFQATT and CDR2 SNEGSKA (reference sequence). Trimming at V came to 3 bases and at J to 7 bases, leaving 13 bases not matched to a gene. The CDR3 DNA follows: TGCAGTGCTAGGGGCCGCGACAGGGGCCGAATTGAAAAACTGTTTTTT. Amino acids: CSARGRDRGRIEKLFF.

Turning to this clonotype: A single base separates this from a much larger clone, so it may be a read error. The V gene is TRBV6-1, the J gene TRBJ2-5; possible D gene TRBD2, 6 bases. V was trimmed by 2 bases and J by 11 bases, leaving 18 bases between them. The CDR3 consists of 14 residues. Germline CDR1 is MNHNS and CDR2 is SASEGT. CDR3 sequence reads: CASSEWGGDGEQYF. DNA of the CDR3: TGTGCCAGCAGTGAATGGGGAGGCGATGGTGAGCAGTACTTC.

The chain employs TRBV29-1 and TRBJ1-1; D perhaps matches TRBD1 (6 bases). The CDR3 is made up of 15 amino acids. Germline CDR1 SQVTM, CDR2 ANQGSEA. Trimming left V 3 bases short and J 1 base short, with 15 bases between. CDR3 protein: CSVDKPGGWNTEAFF. Here the CDR3 DNA reads TGCAGCGTTGATAAACCGGGGGGCTGGAACACTGAAGCTTTCTTT.

The genes are TRBV7-2 and TRBJ1-5; D perhaps matches TRBD1 (6 bases). CDR3 length: 15 amino acids. Germline lookup yields CDR1 SGHTA and CDR2 FQGNSA. V lost 4 bases, J lost 5 bases, and 15 bases lay in between. The DNA of the CDR3 is TGTGCCAGCAGCTACGGGCCAGGGGATTATCAGCCCCAGCATTTT. It codes for CASSYGPGDYQPQHF.

This clonotype was found many times. As DNA, the CDR3 is TGCAGTGCTAGAGATCTTGGGGGCCCTTCCTACGAGCAGTACTTC. It is translated as CSARDLGGPSYEQYF. This sequence joins TRBV20-1 and TRBJ2-7; D is possibly TRBD1 (6 bases). The V gene's germline CDR1 is DFQATT and CDR2 SNEGSKA (reference sequence). The CDR3 has 15 residues. V was clipped by 0 bases and J by 1 base, with 13 bases between them.

About this clonotype itself: This could be a read error, since a much larger clone is one nucleotide away. The V gene is TRBV3-1, the J gene TRBJ2-3; TRBD1 is a possible D gene (6 bases). Trimming cost V 5 bases and J 1 base, with 13 bases left between them. Germline values: CDR1 LGHDT, CDR2 YNNKEL (reference sequence). The length of the CDR3 is 15 residues. The CDR3 reads CASSSGQTRTDTQYF. In DNA form, the CDR3 reads TGTGCCAGCAGCTCAGGACAGACCCGCACAGATACGCAGTATTTT.

This clonotype was observed at least ten times. This chain uses TRBV4-2 with TRBJ2-1; 8 bases line up with TRBD2. The germline gives CDR1 LGHNA, CDR2 YNFKEQ. This CDR3 region has 16 residues. V shed 0 bases, J shed 6 bases, and the junction held 7 bases outside the gene matches. The CDR3 is CASSQDRTGGPNEQFF. CDR3 DNA: TGTGCCAGCAGCCAAGATAGGACGGGGGGGCCCAATGAGCAGTTCTTC.

The chain links TRBV14 to TRBJ2-4; tentatively, D is TRBD2 (7 bases). The end of the DNA aligns better with TRBJ2-7, so the J call may be wrong. CDR3 length: 15 residues. Per germline, CDR1 SGHDN and CDR2 FVKESK. CDR3 region: CASSHSLGGPHEQYF. In nucleotides, the CDR3 is TGTGCCAGCAGCCACTCCTTGGGGGGGCCCCACGAGCAGTACTTC.

As regards this clonotype: A single base separates this from a much larger clone, so it may be a read error. The genes are TRBV7-8 and TRBJ2-7; D is uncertain. Germline loops: CDR1 SGHVS, CDR2 FQNEAQ. The V end was cut by 1 base, the J end by 10 bases, with 14 bases between. This CDR3 contains 13 residues. The CDR3, as DNA: TGTGCCAGCAGCTTAGACTCTCGAGAGACCCAGTACGTC. Its protein is CASSLDSRETQYV.

The chain's CDR3 is CASLAGVYSYEQYF. The CDR3 DNA reads TGTGCCAGCTTAGCGGGGGTCTACTCCTACGAGCAGTACTTC. This rearrangement joins TRBV2 to TRBJ2-7; 9 nucleotides agree with TRBD2. V lost 8 bases to trimming and J lost 0 bases; unmatched junction nucleotides: 5. In germline, CDR1 is SNHLY, CDR2 FYNNEI. This CDR3 contains 14 residues.

This clonotype was recorded at least ten times. The chain carries TRBV12-3 or TRBV12-4 and TRBJ2-7, with D possibly matching TRBD1 (5 bases). This CDR3 comprises 12 residues. V gave up 2 bases and J gave up 5 bases, with 7 bases separating them. CDR3 in DNA: TGTGCCAGCAGTTTAACCAGGGACGAGCAGTACTTC. Protein product: CASSLTRDEQYF.

The sample holds a few counts of this clonotype. This clone may be a read error of a much larger clone one base away. The chain links TRBV6-1 to TRBJ2-4, with D unclear. The CDR3 contains 13 residues. The germline V gene encodes CDR1 MNHNS and CDR2 SASEGT. The germline V and J ends were trimmed by 6 bases and 3 bases, with 9 bases remaining between them. CDR3 amino acids: CASRVNGKNIQYF. Here the CDR3 DNA reads TGTGCCAGCAGGGTTAATGGCAAAAACATTCAGTACTTC.

Concerning this clonotype: Germline is not matched at one junction end, which may reflect a read error. The chain combines TRBV6-5 with TRBJ1-5; the D gene is possibly TRBD1 (6 bases). The CDR3 is 14 residues long. Germline V lookup: CDR1 MNHEY, CDR2 SVGAGI. The CDR3 DNA reads TGTGCCAGCAGGCCACAGGGCCCCAATCAGCTCCAGCATTTT. Its translation: CASRPQGPNQLQHF.

As to this clonotype: A much larger clone lies one base from this, so it may be a read error. The genes are TRBV7-2 and TRBJ2-7, with 7 positions matching TRBD2. This CDR3 comprises 16 residues. CDR1 SGHTA and CDR2 FQGNSA come from the germline V gene. V shed 4 bases, J shed 3 bases, and the junction held 12 bases outside the gene matches. As DNA, the CDR3 is TGTGCCAGCAGCTCACTGGGAGGGATCGATGGCTACGAGCAGTACTTC. It specifies CASSSLGGIDGYEQYF.

This clonotype was recorded at least ten times. The CDR3 sequence: CAISEGQGDTDTQYF. The CDR3 coding sequence is TGTGCCATCAGTGAGGGACAGGGCGACACAGATACGCAGTATTTT. The V and J genes are TRBV10-3 and TRBJ2-3; 8 nucleotides match TRBD1. This CDR3 is 15 amino acids long. The germline CDR1 and CDR2 sequences are ENHRY and SYGVKD. Germline trimming cut 2 bases from V and 2 bases from J; bases unmatched to any gene: 3.

V and J are TRBV2 and TRBJ2-1; 14 nucleotides align to TRBD2. CDR1 and CDR2 from the germline V gene are SNHLY and FYNNEI. J was trimmed by 0 bases and V by 0 bases; bases with no gene match: 13. The CDR3 is 22 residues long. The CDR3 DNA follows: TGTGCCAGCAGTGAAGCACGCAGGGGACTAGCGGGGGTGCCGAGCTCCTACAATGAGCAGTTCTTC. Protein product: CASSEARRGLAGVPSSYNEQFF.